This TCR beta chain was recovered during a study of blood T cell repertoires in COVID-19. Study-wide background: T cells, B-cell-depleted T cells, or PBMCs supplied cDNA or gDNA.

Clinical histories supplied by participants themselves formed the basis of cohort assignment. Two consecutive negative NP/OP PCR tests, clearance, or resolved symptoms defined Cohort 3 recovery. Per the original data handling: By means of reference gene primer amplification, nucleated cell counts were estimated. Data came from immunoSEQ multiplex PCR; TCRdb stores just in-frame clones and leaves some out. The V and J calls and clone size were taken over from that table, and D and trimming were inferred from the DNA. Of 200,000 to 250,000 clones detected, over 65% appear once; the ten largest clones hold about 3.4%. V dropped 2 bases and J dropped 0 bases, with 10 bases sitting between them. This CDR3 contains 15 residues. Per germline, CDR1 MNHEY and CDR2 SVGEGT.

Material: PBMCs or T cells enriched from blood (not recorded which). The chain couples TRBV6-2 or TRBV6-3 to TRBJ1-1; possible D gene TRBD1, 6 bases. The receptor was isolated from a woman in her fifties or sixties who had recovered from COVID-19. The DNA of the CDR3 is TGTGCCAGCAGTTACCGCAGGGGTATGAACACTGAAGCTTTCTTT. Amino acids: CASSYRRGMNTEAFF.